The entry that follows covers one T cell receptor beta chain sequence. The antigen is undetermined. V was shortened by 6 bases and J by 6 bases, with 21 bases between the two germline ends. The CDR3 length is 16 residues. Germline values: CDR1 SGHVS, CDR2 FQNEAQ. The data were taken from a study of T cell responses to AZD1222 COVID-19 vaccine. The overall study: Pooled in the analysis were second doses at about 4 or about 12 weeks.

Study-wide results and caveats: Following two doses of AZD1222, Spike-specific TCR breadth and depth rose.

Libraries were prepared by immunoSEQ multiplex PCR; TCRdb keeps only in-frame clonotypes and omits some of them. The profile shows roughly 110,000 clones, about 90% of them singletons. The sequence was collected from an adult in good health. This specimen was peripheral blood, taken on day 0 of AZD1222 vaccination. The chain recombines TRBV7-8 with TRBJ2-1; tentative D call: TRBD2 (6 bases). CDR3 DNA: TGTGCCAGCAGATCCCCCGAGGGGAGGAACCGCAATGAGCAGTTCTTC. This sequence encodes CASRSPEGRNRNEQFF.